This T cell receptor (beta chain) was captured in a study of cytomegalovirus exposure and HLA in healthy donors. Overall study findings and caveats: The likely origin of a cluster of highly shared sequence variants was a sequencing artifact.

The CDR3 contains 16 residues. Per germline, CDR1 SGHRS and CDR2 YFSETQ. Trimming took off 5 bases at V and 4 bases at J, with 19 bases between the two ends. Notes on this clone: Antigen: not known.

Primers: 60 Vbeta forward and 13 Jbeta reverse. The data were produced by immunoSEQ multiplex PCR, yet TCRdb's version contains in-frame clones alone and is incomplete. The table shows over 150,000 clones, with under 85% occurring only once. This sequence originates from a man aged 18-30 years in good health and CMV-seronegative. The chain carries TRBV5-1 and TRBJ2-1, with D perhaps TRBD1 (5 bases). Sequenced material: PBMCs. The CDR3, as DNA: TGCGCCAGCAGTATTACAGGATTCGATGGGTACAATGAGCAGTTCTTC. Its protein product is CASSITGFDGYNEQFF.